The entry that follows covers one T cell receptor (beta chain) sequence. This sample is drawn from a study of T cell responses to AZD1222 COVID-19 vaccine. Second-dose groups at about 4 or about 12 weeks were pooled. Only in-frame clones appear in the TCRdb table, and some are missing; sequencing was by immunoSEQ multiplex PCR. Among approximately 28,000 clones, around 93% were seen once, and the ten largest hold approximately 8.2%. Trimming cost V 1 base and J 6 bases, with 13 bases left between them. Germline values: CDR1 LNHNV, CDR2 YYDKDF (reference sequence). The CDR3 consists of 15 residues. The chain joins TRBV15 to TRBJ2-4, with D perhaps matching TRBD2 (6 bases). This receptor was identified in an adult who received the AZD1222 COVID-19 vaccine. The input for sequencing was peripheral blood, taken 28 days after the second AZD1222 dose. The CDR3 sequence is CATSRGGGQINIQYF. CDR3 nucleotide sequence: TGTGCCACCAGCAGAGGGGGAGGTCAGATAAACATTCAGTACTTC.